This section outlines one T cell receptor (beta chain) sequence together with its context. Its target is not known. This entry comes from a study of T-cell memory formation after mild COVID-19. On the study more broadly: The two donors had largely donor-specific TCR clusters. Study results and limitations: CD4+ contracting clones were mainly CM and EM; CD8+ ones, EMRA. The second-wave clones peaking on day 37 were not confirmed as SARS-CoV-2-specific.

The CDR3 length is 15 residues. CDR1 and CDR2 from the germline V gene are LGHNA and YNFKEQ. J gave up 3 bases and V 5 bases, and 7 bases lay outside the gene matches. From the 5' RACE reads, TCRdb called clonotypes with MiXCR, one entry per CDR3 protein. The sample yields about 560,000 distinct CDR3 sequences, about 18% seen once. This sequence was found in an adult woman who had mild COVID-19 (a few samples of this study predate the infection). Cell type and time point are not known. The sequenced material came from PBMCs or a T cell subset sorted from them (not recorded which). The chain uses TRBV4-2 and TRBJ1-1, with 9 bases fitting TRBD1. The CDR3 DNA sequence: TGTGCCAGCAGCATGCACAGGGGGCGGGACACTGAAGCTTTCTTT. Its translation is CASSMHRGRDTEAFF.